The sequence of this T cell receptor beta chain was determined in a study of cytomegalovirus exposure and HLA in healthy donors. Overall study: A prior analysis found fewer than 120 million unique TCR beta sequences from around 180 million T cells.

In germline, CDR1 is LGHNA, CDR2 YSLEER. V lost 0 bases to trimming and J lost 0 bases, with 3 bases between them. This CDR3 has 14 residues. The PCR employed 60 Vbeta primers together with 13 Jbeta primers. Here immunoSEQ multiplex PCR was the method, and the copy in TCRdb shows in-frame clones only, minus some. Of roughly 80,000 clones listed, 65% to 85% are singletons. This clone was observed once. The antigen remains undetermined. Study findings and constraints: A later analysis by the authors found several of the most significant clusters apparently linked to common viral pathogens. Later on, an analysis showed TCR association rates differing by HLA locus, with DRB1 the most and HLA-C the fewest.

The sequence came from a woman between 40 and 50 years old in good health and CMV-seropositive. The genes are TRBV4-3 and TRBJ1-3; D gene uncertain. Input material: PBMCs. In DNA form, the CDR3 reads TGCGCCAGCAGCCAAGAACTCTCTGGAAACACCATATATTTT. This gives the protein CASSQELSGNTIYF.